What follows is one T cell receptor beta chain and its context. This CDR3 is 15 amino acids long. Germline trimming cut 4 bases from V and 5 bases from J; bases unmatched to any gene: 9. The germline V gene encodes CDR1 MRHNA and CDR2 SNTAGT. Adults between roughly 18 and 89 years of age took part from about two dozen US areas. Participants' own reports of clinical history determined their cohort assignment. Per the original methods: It was from reference gene primer amplification that nucleated cell counts were estimated. Method: immunoSEQ multiplex PCR; TCRdb's copy keeps in-frame clones and lacks some. V and J calls and clone size are as listed in that table; D and trimming were resolved from the DNA. The sample has about 350,000 clones, 88% seen once; the top ten hold approximately 1%. The data originate from a study of blood T cell repertoires in COVID-19. The overall study: Researchers got acute and convalescent COVID-19 samples from the United States, Italy and Spain.

The TCR sequence derives from a woman under 40 who had been exposed to COVID-19. V and J are TRBV6-4 and TRBJ2-3, with 7 bases fitting TRBD2. Sequenced input: PBMCs or T cells enriched from blood (not recorded which). The CDR3 nucleotides are TGTGCCAGCAGTGTATCGCGGGAGAGGGGAGATACGCAGTATTTT. The encoded protein is CASSVSRERGDTQYF.